Presented here are 13 T cell receptor beta chains from one specimen sequenced in a study of T cell responses to AZD1222 COVID-19 vaccine. The table came from immunoSEQ multiplex PCR; TCRdb's copy has only in-frame clones and leaves some out. The sample records about 120,000 clones, about 90% being singletons. The sequenced sample was peripheral blood, obtained 28 days after the second AZD1222 dose. Source of these receptors: an adult who received the AZD1222 COVID-19 vaccine.

V gene TRBV5-5 combines with J gene TRBJ1-2; TRBD1 matches at 8 bases. The CDR3 extends over 15 amino acids. V was clipped by 3 bases and J by 4 bases; unmatched bases: 8. CDR1 SGHKS and CDR2 YYEKEE come from the germline V gene (reference sequence). DNA of the CDR3: TGTGCCAGCAGCTCAATCGGGACAGGACTCTATGGCTACACCTTC. Translating it yields CASSSIGTGLYGYTF.

This chain joins TRBV6-5 and TRBJ1-4, with no clear D. V dropped 6 bases and J dropped 0 bases, with 11 bases sitting between them. The CDR3 totals 15 residues. Germline V lookup: CDR1 MNHEY, CDR2 SVGAGI. The CDR3 sequence: CASRGTLATNEKLFF. In DNA form, the CDR3 reads TGTGCCAGCAGGGGAACCCTCGCAACTAATGAAAAACTGTTTTTT.

The J gene is TRBJ2-1, the V gene TRBV5-1; 13 bases map to TRBD2. The CDR3 sequence is 16 residues long. V shed 2 bases, J shed 8 bases, and the junction held 7 bases outside the gene matches. Germline CDR1 reads SGHRS; CDR2 reads YFSETQ. CDR3 region: CASSLLTSGGAYEQFF. The DNA for the CDR3 is TGCGCCAGCAGCTTACTAACTAGCGGGGGGGCCTATGAGCAGTTCTTC. Full variable domain (rest looked up from reference TRBV5-1 and TRBJ2-1): KAGVTQTPRYLIKTRGQQVTLSCSPISGHRSVSWYQQTPGQGLQFLFEYFSETQRNKGNFPGRFSGRQFSNSRSEMNVSTLELGDSALYLCASSLLTSGGAYEQFFGPGTRLTVL.

The chain links TRBV6-5 to TRBJ1-5; maybe TRBD1 (5 bases). V dropped 8 bases and J dropped 0 bases, with 8 bases sitting between them. The CDR3 sequence is 13 residues long. CDR1 is MNHEY, CDR2 SVGAGI, per germline. CDR3 sequence reads: CASGGYSNQPQHF. CDR3 nucleotide sequence: TGTGCCAGCGGGGGGTATAGCAATCAGCCCCAGCATTTT.

This chain uses TRBV6-5 with TRBJ1-1; D remains unclear. V was cut by 5 bases and J by 6 bases, with 7 bases left in between. Per germline, CDR1 MNHEY and CDR2 SVGAGI. The CDR3 has 11 amino acids. The CDR3 here is CASSIGAEAFF. CDR3 nucleotides: TGTGCCAGCAGTATCGGTGCTGAAGCTTTCTTT.

The V call is TRBV5-5, the J call TRBJ1-6, with D hard to call. Trimming shortened V by 2 bases and J by 5 bases, and 11 bases separated the two germline ends. This CDR3 has 15 residues. Germline CDR1 is SGHKS and CDR2 is YYEKEE (reference sequence). The CDR3 DNA sequence: TGTGCCAGCAGCTTAGGAATAGGGAATAATTCACCCCTCCACTTT. Translation: CASSLGIGNNSPLHF.

This CDR3 is CASSNWVFSNQPQHF. The CDR3 nucleotides are TGTGCCAGTAGTAATTGGGTTTTTAGCAATCAGCCCCAGCATTTT. The rearrangement uses TRBV19 and TRBJ1-5; unclear D gene. CDR1 LNHDA and CDR2 SQIVND come from the germline V gene (reference sequence). This CDR3 is built from 15 residues. Trimming took 4 bases from V and 0 from J, leaving 10 bases between them.

This clone was counted a few times. The chain carries TRBV28 and TRBJ1-5; D remains ambiguous. V lost 10 bases and J lost 3, with 16 bases in between. Germline values: CDR1 MDHEN, CDR2 SYDVKM. This CDR3 has 14 amino acids. The CDR3 reads CATRQIWDNQPQHF. The CDR3 nucleotides are TGTGCCACCCGACAAATTTGGGACAATCAGCCCCAGCATTTT.

The chain uses TRBV5-4 and TRBJ1-2; 7 nucleotides match TRBD1. Germline trimming cut 2 bases from V and 8 bases from J; bases unmatched to any gene: 9. Germline CDR1 reads SGHNT; CDR2 reads YYREEE (reference sequence). The CDR3 extends over 14 amino acids. CDR3 protein: CASSFGQAGLGYTF. For the CDR3, the DNA is TGTGCCAGCAGCTTCGGACAGGCGGGGTTAGGCTACACCTTC.

The gene calls are TRBV27 and TRBJ2-2; D gene ambiguous. The germline V gene encodes CDR1 MNHEY and CDR2 SMNVEV (reference sequence). The CDR3 contains 13 residues. Trimming took 5 bases from V and 1 from J, leaving 5 bases between them. The DNA for the CDR3 is TGTGCCAGCAGTGTTCAGAACACCGGGGAGCTGTTTTTT. Translating gives CASSVQNTGELFF.

CDR3 residues: CASSEAQRDGTYEQYF. The CDR3 DNA sequence: TGTGCCAGCAGTGAAGCGCAACGGGACGGTACCTACGAGCAGTACTTC. The rearrangement joins TRBV2 to TRBJ2-7, with D perhaps assigned TRBD1 or TRBD2 (5 bases each). Germline CDR1 is SNHLY and CDR2 is FYNNEI. The CDR3 extends over 16 amino acids. V lost 0 bases to trimming and J lost 2 bases, with 14 bases between them.

The chain joins TRBV28 to TRBJ1-5, with a possible D match to TRBD1 (6 bases). Germline V gene data show CDR1 as MDHEN and CDR2 as SYDVKM. Trimming stripped 1 base from V and 1 base from J, with 11 bases between. This CDR3 has 16 amino acids. The CDR3 sequence is CASSLLGARSNQPQHF. The CDR3 DNA reads as TGTGCCAGCAGTTTATTGGGGGCGAGAAGCAATCAGCCCCAGCATTTT.

J is TRBJ2-2 and V is TRBV6-2 or TRBV6-3; no definite D call. Germline CDR1 reads MNHEY; CDR2 reads SVGEGT. Trimming cost V 6 bases and J 7 bases, with 9 bases left between them. The CDR3 extends over 12 amino acids. CDR3 nucleotide sequence: TGTGCCAGCAGCCTAGGAGTCGGGGAGCTGTTTTTT. Its translation: CASSLGVGELFF.